Listed below are T cell receptor beta chains from one sample, sequenced in a study of blood T cell repertoires in COVID-19. Sequencing used immunoSEQ multiplex PCR; TCRdb keeps in-frame clones, though not all of them. Here the sample spans about 280,000 clones, 88% being singletons. The sequencing input was PBMCs or T cells enriched from blood (not recorded which). The receptors shown here come from a woman in her sixties or seventies in a cohort exposed to, infected with or recovered from COVID-19 (not recorded which). The CDR3 runs from the conserved cysteine through the conserved F or W. D genes are given only for firm matches. Clone size is not always given. Where it is, it says once, few, many or a class for expanded clones.

V	D	J	length	size	DNA	CDR3
TRBV7-9	-	TRBJ2-3	15	once	TGTGCCAGCCAGCAGGTACAGTCTAGCGCAGATACGCAGTATTTT	CASQQVQSSADTQYF
TRBV3-1/TRBV3-2	-	TRBJ1-2	14	-	TGTGCCAGCAGCCACCGGCGGGTCCGCTATGGCTACACCTTC	CASSHRRVRYGYTF
TRBV29-1	-	TRBJ1-2	12	-	TGCAGCGTCCGGACAGAGAACTATGGCTACACCTTC	CSVRTENYGYTF
TRBV11-1	TRBD2	TRBJ2-1	16	-	TGTGCCAGCAGCTTAGGGCGGGAGAGCTCCTACAATGAGCAGTTCTTC	CASSLGRESSYNEQFF
TRBV7-3	-	TRBJ2-7	13	-	TGTGCCAGCAGCAAAGACCGGGCAGGGGAGCAGTACTTC	CASSKDRAGEQYF
TRBV5-4	TRBD2	TRBJ2-1	16	once	TGTGCCAGCAGCCTGGATCGGACTAGCGGGACGAATGAGCAGTTCTTC	CASSLDRTSGTNEQFF
TRBV19	-	TRBJ2-2	15	-	TGTGCCAGTAGGAGGGAGCAGGGACTCACCGGGGAGCTGTTTTTT	CASRREQGLTGELFF
TRBV30	TRBD1	TRBJ1-2	15	-	TGTGCCTGGATAAAGGACAGGGAGAGCGTCTATGGCTACACCTTC	CAWIKDRESVYGYTF
TRBV3-1/TRBV3-2	-	TRBJ2-7	12	-	TGTGCCAGCAGCCAAGAAGAGCGTGAGCAGTACTTC	CASSQEEREQYF
TRBV6-4	TRBD1	TRBJ2-1	19	once	TGTGCCAGCAGTGGATCCGGGACAGGGGGCCTTTTATCCTACAATGAGCAGTTCTTC	CASSGSGTGGLLSYNEQFF
TRBV7-2	TRBD1	TRBJ2-3	15	once	TGTGCCAGCAGCCCAAGGACAGGGGCGGTGGATACGCAGTATTTT	CASSPRTGAVDTQYF
TRBV4-3	-	TRBJ2-7	15	-	TGCGCCAGCAGCACCTACCACGGGTCTCCCTACGAGCAGTACTTC	CASSTYHGSPYEQYF
TRBV5-1	TRBD2	TRBJ2-1	15	-	TGCGCCAGCAGCGCCGAGACTAGCGGGAGAAGTGAGCAGTTCTTC	CASSAETSGRSEQFF
TRBV19	TRBD2	TRBJ2-1	14	-	TGTGCCAGTAGTATTCCTCGGACTAGCGGGGAGCAGTTCTTC	CASSIPRTSGEQFF
TRBV2	-	TRBJ2-3	17	once	TGTGCCAGCAGAAGGCCCCGGGACAAACCAAGCACAGATACGCAGTATTTT	CASRRPRDKPSTDTQYF
TRBV2	-	TRBJ2-2	15	-	TGTGCCAGCAGTGGGACGTCGGGGGACACCGGGGAGCTGTTTTTT	CASSGTSGDTGELFF
TRBV18	TRBD1	TRBJ2-7	15	-	TGTGCCAGCTCACGGGGGGACAGGGGGCTATACGAGCAGTACTTC	CASSRGDRGLYEQYF
TRBV6-2/TRBV6-3	TRBD2	TRBJ2-3	15	once	TGTGCCAGCCGCCTACTAGCGGGGAGCACAGATACGCAGTATTTT	CASRLLAGSTDTQYF
TRBV5-5	TRBD1	TRBJ2-7	18	-	TGTGCCAGCAGCGGTGGGAGATTTCAGTCAGGGGGTTTTGACGAGCAGTACTTC	CASSGGRFQSGGFDEQYF
TRBV18	-	TRBJ1-5	13	-	TGTGCCAGCTCAGTACAGGGAAATCAGCCCCAGCATTTT	CASSVQGNQPQHF
TRBV7-3	TRBD1	TRBJ2-1	15	-	TGTGCCAGCAGCCGGGACAGGTGGGGTAATAATGAGCAGTTCTTC	CASSRDRWGNNEQFF
TRBV18	TRBD2	TRBJ2-1	17	-	TGTGCCAGCTCACCTCTAGCGGGAAGGGGCTCCTACAATGAGCAGTTCTTC	CASSPLAGRGSYNEQFF
TRBV15	-	TRBJ2-1	18	-	TGTGCCACCAGCAGAGACGGACCGCTGGGGGGAGGATACAATGAGCAGTTCTTC	CATSRDGPLGGGYNEQFF
TRBV5-1	-	TRBJ2-7	14	-	TGCGCCAGCAGCTTGGCGACTACCTCCTACGAGCAGTACTTC	CASSLATTSYEQYF
TRBV5-1	-	TRBJ2-1	13	-	TGCGCCAGCAGCACGGGACTTACCAATGAGCAGTTCTTC	CASSTGLTNEQFF
TRBV6-5	TRBD1	TRBJ1-1	15	-	TGTGCCAGCAGTTCATCCGGGACAGGGGGCACTGAAGCTTTCTTT	CASSSSGTGGTEAFF
TRBV7-9	-	TRBJ2-3	15	-	TGTGCCAGCAGAGGGCTAGGGGCGAGTACAGATACGCAGTATTTT	CASRGLGASTDTQYF
TRBV2	-	TRBJ2-3	14	-	TGTGCCAGCAGTGATATGGGAGGCACAGATACGCAGTATTTT	CASSDMGGTDTQYF
TRBV24-1	-	TRBJ2-2	17	-	TGTGCCACCAGTGATTCCGCAGGAAAATCGAACACCGGGGAGCTGTTTTTT	CATSDSAGKSNTGELFF
TRBV30	-	TRBJ1-3	16	-	TGTGCCTGGAGCTCATATGCAGGACTCTCTGGAAACACCATATATTTT	CAWSSYAGLSGNTIYF
TRBV28	-	TRBJ2-1	16	-	TGTGCCAGCAGTACCCGGACAGCCAGCTCCTACAATGAGCAGTTCTTC	CASSTRTASSYNEQFF
TRBV19	-	TRBJ1-2	13	-	TGTGCCAGTAGTTACCGCAGGGCCTATGGCTACACCTTC	CASSYRRAYGYTF
TRBV3-1/TRBV3-2	-	TRBJ1-4	15	few	TGTGCCAGCAGCCCCACAAAGGGAGCCCGCGAAAAACTGTTTTTT	CASSPTKGAREKLFF
TRBV5-8	TRBD2	TRBJ2-2	19	-	TGTGCCAGCAGCTTTGGGATGCCGGGACTAGCGGGAAACACCGGGGAGCTGTTTTTT	CASSFGMPGLAGNTGELFF
TRBV21-1	-	TRBJ1-4	12	-	TGTGCCAGCAGCAAAGATCAGGATGAACTGTTTTTT	CASSKDQDELFF
TRBV6-2/TRBV6-3	-	TRBJ1-1	17	-	TGTGCCAGCAGTTACGGCAGCACACAGGTCATGAACACTGAAGCTTTCTTT	CASSYGSTQVMNTEAFF
TRBV20-1	-	TRBJ2-5	14	-	TGCAGTGCTAGTTTGGCTAGTCGTCAAGAGACCCAGTACTTC	CSASLASRQETQYF
TRBV4-2	TRBD2	TRBJ2-7	16	-	TGTGCCAGCAGCCAAGATGGGCTAGCGGGAAGGTACGAGCAGTACTTC	CASSQDGLAGRYEQYF
TRBV7-8	TRBD2	TRBJ2-7	14	-	TGTGCCAGCAGGTCTAGCGGGCGACTTTACGAGCAGTACTTC	CASRSSGRLYEQYF
TRBV6-4	TRBD2	TRBJ2-2	14	few	TGTGCCAGCAGTGACCAGGGAGGGACCGGGGAGCTGTTTTTT	CASSDQGGTGELFF
TRBV24-1	-	TRBJ2-3	17	few	TGTGCCACCAGTGATCCGGCCAGGGACTTAAGCACAGATACGCAGTATTTT	CATSDPARDLSTDTQYF
TRBV29-1	-	TRBJ2-5	14	-	TGCAGCGTTGAAGTCGAAAGGGGTGGTGAGACCCAGTACTTC	CSVEVERGGETQYF
TRBV6-5	-	TRBJ1-1	14	-	TGTGCCAGCAGTTACCATCTAGGGAACACTGAAGCTTTCTTT	CASSYHLGNTEAFF
TRBV2	TRBD2	TRBJ2-1	14	-	TGTGCCAGCAGTGTGACTAGCGGGATCGATGAGCAGTTCTTC	CASSVTSGIDEQFF
TRBV5-1	-	TRBJ2-2	15	-	TGCGCCAGCAGCTTGGGGGGCACACGACCCGGGGAGCTGTTTTTT	CASSLGGTRPGELFF
TRBV9	-	TRBJ2-5	11	once	TGTGCCAGCAGCGCGGGGGAGACCCAGTACTTC	CASSAGETQYF
TRBV15	TRBD2	TRBJ2-7	15	-	TGTGCCACCAGCAGTTGGGGGGGTGGGACGGAAGAGCAGTACTTC	CATSSWGGGTEEQYF
TRBV4-3	-	TRBJ1-1	14	-	TGCGCCAGCAGCCAAGATCGCGTGAACACTGAAGCTTTCTTT	CASSQDRVNTEAFF
TRBV28	TRBD2	TRBJ2-1	15	once	TGTGCCAGCAGTGGTAGCGGGAGGGGGGTCGGTGAGCAGTTCTTC	CASSGSGRGVGEQFF
TRBV6-5	-	TRBJ2-3	15	-	TGTGCCAGCAGTCCGTCTAGAGTACCCACAGATACGCAGTATTTT	CASSPSRVPTDTQYF